These 32 T cell receptor beta chains were all obtained from the same sample, sequenced in a study of T cells in Graves' hyperthyroidism and ophthalmopathy. The CDR3 regions of TCR beta were amplified from RNA transcripts. TCR CDR3 underwent first-round RT-PCR with the HTBI primer set. A single record per CDR3 protein comes from TCRdb applying MiXCR to the multiplex PCR reads. The table records about 290,000 distinct CDR3 sequences, 13% of them present only once. The specimen was blood. Every receptor here comes from a woman younger than 45 with Graves' hyperthyroidism that later progressed to Graves' ophthalmopathy.

This clonotype was detected ten times or more. The V and J genes are TRBV29-1 and TRBJ2-3; 7 positions match TRBD2. Germline CDR1 is SQVTM and CDR2 is ANQGSEA. The CDR3 is 17 amino acids. V lost 0 bases and J lost 1; bases outside the gene matches: 10. CDR3 sequence: CSVEDLDLREGTDTQYF. The CDR3 DNA sequence: TGCAGCGTTGAAGACCTGGACCTACGGGAGGGCACAGATACGCAGTATTTT.

This clonotype was seen ten or more times. It is unclear where the CDR3 begins or ends on the DNA, so no DNA is shown, and the CDR3 is as TCRdb lists it. This rearrangement joins TRBV6-2 or TRBV6-3 to TRBJ2-7. The V gene's germline CDR1 is MNHEY and CDR2 SVGEGT. Counting both end residues, the CDR3 totals 13 amino acids. CDR3 protein: CASSTSEPYEQYF.

Comment on this clonotype: A read error may explain this, as a much larger clone is one base away. This chain uses TRBV2 with TRBJ1-5; no clear D gene. CDR1 is SNHLY and CDR2 is FYNNEI in the germline V gene. There are 14 residues in the CDR3. CDR3 region: CASSVHIGNRPQHF. DNA of the CDR3: TGTGCCAGCAGTGTTCACATTGGGAATCGGCCCCAGCATTTT.

This clonotype was counted many times. The chain links TRBV6-5 to TRBJ1-6; D is unresolved. This CDR3 is built from 11 residues. Germline loops: CDR1 MNHEY, CDR2 SVGAGI. Trimming pared 0 bases from V and 11 bases from J, leaving 2 bases between. The CDR3 DNA is TGTGCCAGCAGTTACTCTCCACCCCTCCACTTT. This codes for CASSYSPPLHF.

There are many counts of this clonotype. The chain recombines TRBV28 with TRBJ2-3, with D possibly TRBD2 on 6 matching bases. This CDR3 spans 16 amino acids. Trimming took off 7 bases at V and 4 bases at J, with 21 bases between the two ends. Germline V gene sequence: CDR1 MDHEN, CDR2 SYDVKM. Here the CDR3 DNA reads TGTGCCAGCATAAGTCCGGAGGGGTACGGGTCAGATACGCAGTATTTT. Its translation: CASISPEGYGSDTQYF.

Of note for this clonotype: With a much larger clone just one base away, this may be a read error. J is TRBJ2-1 and V is TRBV4-3, with 12 bases fitting TRBD2. V was clipped by 0 bases and J by 12 bases; unmatched bases: 9. The CDR3 consists of 16 residues. CDR1 and CDR2 (germline): LGHNA, YSLEER. The CDR3 DNA reads TGCGCCAGCAGCCAAGATATACTAGCGGGAGGTCAAGGGCAGTTCTTC. Translated, it gives CASSQDILAGGQGQFF.

This clonotype came up many times. The rearrangement links TRBV10-3 to TRBJ1-1, with D perhaps TRBD1 (6 bases). Germline values: CDR1 ENHRY, CDR2 SYGVKD. This CDR3 has 17 amino acids. Deletions cut 4 bases from V and 0 bases from J, with 18 bases between. The chain's CDR3 is CAISVGDILLVNTEAFF. The CDR3 DNA reads TGTGCCATCAGTGTGGGGGACATCCTCCTGGTGAACACTGAAGCTTTCTTT.

This clonotype appeared many times. The rearrangement joins TRBV7-2 to TRBJ2-3, with TRBD2 matching over 7 bases. Germline assignment: CDR1 SGHTA and CDR2 FQGNSA. V gave up 5 bases and J gave up 2 bases; unmatched junction bases: 16. This CDR3 has 18 residues. CDR3 loop: CASSGWAGREIFTDTQYF. The DNA of the CDR3 is TGTGCCAGCAGCGGCTGGGCGGGGAGGGAGATCTTCACAGATACGCAGTATTTT.

In its sample, this clonotype was seen many times. The rearrangement uses TRBV7-8 and TRBJ1-1; a possible D gene is TRBD1 (6 bases). The germline gives CDR1 SGHVS, CDR2 FQNEAQ. The CDR3 contains 14 residues. Trimming removed 7 bases at V and 6 bases at J, with 18 bases between. The DNA of the CDR3 is TGTGCCAGCAAACGAAACCAGGGACATCCTGAAGCTTTCTTT. Encoded protein: CASKRNQGHPEAFF.

With regard to this clonotype: Relative to the germline gene, one junction end is altered; a read error may explain this. The chain is built from TRBV6-2 or TRBV6-3 and TRBJ2-7; 8 bases line up with TRBD2. CDR1 and CDR2 (germline): MNHEY, SVGEGT. This CDR3 has 14 amino acids. The CDR3 coding sequence is TGTGCCAGCAGTTACCGGACTAGCTTCTACGAGCAGAACTTC. Translated: CASSYRTSFYEQNF.

This clonotype was observed many times. This chain connects TRBV27 to TRBJ1-6; D gene uncertain. The germline gives CDR1 MNHEY, CDR2 SMNVEV (reference sequence). Between the trimmed V and J ends, which lost 0 bases and 7 bases, there was a span of 4 bases. This CDR3 is built from 13 residues. CDR3 sequence (DNA): TGTGCCAGCAGTTTATCGACGAATTCACCCCTCCACTTT. Its translation: CASSLSTNSPLHF.

This clonotype was seen repeatedly, ten times or more. J is TRBJ2-1 and V is TRBV20-1; TRBD2 agrees at 11 bases. CDR1 and CDR2 (germline): DFQATT, SNEGSKA (reference sequence). The CDR3 covers 14 residues. The CDR3 nucleotides are TGCAGCGTACCGACTAGCGGGATTAACGATGAGCAGTTCTTC. Its translation: CSVPTSGINDEQFF.

The rearrangement joins TRBV9 to TRBJ2-3; the D gene is possibly TRBD2 (6 bases). CDR3 length: 15 residues. CDR1 and CDR2 from the germline V gene are SGDLS and YYNGEE. V lost 0 bases and J 2 bases, leaving 10 bases between the germline ends. The chain's CDR3 is CASSVGTIYTDTQYF. As DNA, the CDR3 is TGTGCCAGCAGCGTAGGGACTATTTACACAGATACGCAGTATTTT. Full variable domain (rest looked up from reference TRBV9 and TRBJ2-3): DSGVTQTPKHLITATGQRVTLRCSPRSGDLSVYWYQQSLDQGLQFLIQYYNGEERAKGNILERFSAQQFPDLHSELNLSSLELGDSALYFCASSVGTIYTDTQYFGPGTRLTVL.

This clonotype was recorded at least ten times. The chain links TRBV27 to TRBJ2-1, with 14 bases identical to TRBD2. The germline V gene encodes CDR1 MNHEY and CDR2 SMNVEV (reference sequence). V was pared by 5 bases and J by 8 bases, with 14 bases of the junction left unmatched. This CDR3 is built from 18 residues. This CDR3 is CASSPRFRLAGGPDEQFF. Here the CDR3 DNA reads TGTGCCAGCAGTCCCCGATTCAGACTAGCGGGAGGGCCTGATGAGCAGTTCTTC.

This clonotype appeared once. The chain links TRBV7-3 to TRBJ2-2, with D maybe TRBD2 (6 bases). Germline values: CDR1 SGHTA, CDR2 FQGTGA. Trimming stripped 4 bases from V and 2 bases from J, with 14 bases between. This CDR3 region has 16 residues. The CDR3 spells CASSSTAGPNTGELFF. For the CDR3, the DNA is TGTGCCAGCAGCTCAACGGCGGGACCAAACACCGGGGAGCTGTTTTTT.

This clonotype was observed a handful of times. The rearrangement uses TRBV3-1 and TRBJ2-2; 13 bases are a match to TRBD2. Germline values: CDR1 LGHDT, CDR2 YNNKEL (reference sequence). The CDR3 has 16 residues. The J segment lost 5 bases and the V segment lost 6 bases, leaving 6 bases of the junction unmatched. Here the CDR3 DNA reads TGTGCCAGCAGGCCTACTAGCGGGAGGGTTACCGGGGAGCTGTTTTTT. Residues: CASRPTSGRVTGELFF. The full variable domain, its missing parts supplied by reference TRBV3-1 and TRBJ2-2, is DTAVSQTPKYLVTQMGNDKSIKCEQNLGHDTMYWYKQDSKKFLKIMFSYNNKELIINETVPNRFSPKSPDKAHLNLHINSLELGDSAVYFCASRPTSGRVTGELFFGEGSRLTVL.

This clonotype has a count of ten or more. V gene TRBV7-3 combines with J gene TRBJ2-1; D gene unclear. CDR3 length equals 14 residues. V dropped 3 bases and J dropped 10 bases, with 16 bases sitting between them. CDR1 and CDR2 from the germline V gene are SGHTA and FQGTGA. CDR3 sequence: CASSLVGSTPEQFF. The CDR3 DNA is TGTGCCAGCAGCTTGGTGGGAAGTACTCCGGAGCAGTTCTTC.

In regard to this clonotype: The junction differs from germline at one of its ends, possibly a read error. The V call is TRBV7-8, the J call TRBJ1-5; D remains ambiguous. CDR1 and CDR2 (germline): SGHVS, FQNEAQ. The CDR3 is made up of 12 amino acids. The chain's CDR3 is CASSTEGPAQRF. In nucleotides, the CDR3 is TGTGCCAGCAGCACAGAAGGACCGGCCCAGCGTTTT.

J is TRBJ1-5 and V is TRBV19; 7 nucleotides match TRBD1. The J segment lost 1 base and the V segment lost 5 bases, leaving 5 bases of the junction unmatched. Germline V gene data show CDR1 as LNHDA and CDR2 as SQIVND (reference sequence). This CDR3 contains 15 residues. The CDR3 reads CASSPRQGSNQPQHF. The CDR3 DNA is TGTGCCAGTAGTCCCCGACAGGGAAGCAATCAGCCCCAGCATTTT.

V and J are TRBV6-2 or TRBV6-3 and TRBJ2-2; D is perhaps TRBD1 (6 bases). V was pared by 2 bases and J by 4 bases, with 17 bases between. CDR1 is MNHEY and CDR2 is SVGEGT in the germline V gene. The CDR3 consists of 17 residues. This CDR3 is CASSYPLTGFGTGELFF. The CDR3 nucleotides read TGTGCCAGCAGTTACCCCCTCACAGGGTTCGGCACCGGGGAGCTGTTTTTT.

This clonotype showed up many times. This sequence joins TRBV20-1 and TRBJ1-1; maybe TRBD1 (5 bases). V was trimmed by 4 bases and J by 6 bases, leaving 12 bases between them. The CDR3 loop spans 12 amino acids. The germline V gene has CDR1 DFQATT and CDR2 SNEGSKA (reference sequence). The chain's CDR3 is CSATTPGPEAFF. CDR3 nucleotide sequence: TGCAGTGCTACAACCCCAGGGCCTGAAGCTTTCTTT.

This clonotype turned up a few times. V gene TRBV20-1 combines with J gene TRBJ1-5; D is possibly TRBD1 (6 bases). The germline V gene has CDR1 DFQATT and CDR2 SNEGSKA (reference sequence). The CDR3 has 14 residues. V lost 4 bases and J 2 bases, leaving 12 bases between the germline ends. CDR3 sequence (DNA): TGCAGTGCTATAAACAGGGTCGGCAATCAGCCCCAGCATTTT. Translating gives CSAINRVGNQPQHF.

This clonotype appeared many times. The gene calls are TRBV30 and TRBJ2-1, with a weak D call TRBD1 (6 bases). The V gene lost 8 bases and the J gene lost 7 bases, with 24 bases spanning the gap. Germline-derived CDR1 and CDR2 are GTSNPN and SVGIG (reference sequence). The CDR3 has 15 residues. The CDR3 protein is CATKSSRQGTNEQFF. CDR3 DNA: TGTGCCACAAAATCCAGTAGGCAGGGGACAAATGAGCAGTTCTTC.

The table lists this clonotype with a few counts. The chain recombines TRBV4-1 with TRBJ1-3; D is possibly TRBD1 (5 bases). CDR1 MGHRA and CDR2 YSYEKL come from the germline V gene. The CDR3 has 21 amino acids. Trimming took 0 bases from V and 0 from J, leaving 24 bases between them. In DNA, the CDR3 is TGCGCCAGCAGCCAAGATCGGGACGCTAGGGCAGGGCTACACTCTGGAAACACCATATATTTT. This gives the protein CASSQDRDARAGLHSGNTIYF.

The sample holds many counts of this clonotype. The chain has TRBV20-1 and TRBJ2-1; 7 nucleotides match TRBD2. Germline loops: CDR1 DFQATT, CDR2 SNEGSKA (reference sequence). V gave up 5 bases and J gave up 7 bases; unmatched junction bases: 14. This CDR3 region has 15 residues. The CDR3 reads CSARWDFYGGNEQFF. The CDR3 bases are TGCAGTGCTCGGTGGGACTTTTACGGGGGGAATGAGCAGTTCTTC.

This clonotype appeared many times. At one boundary the junction diverges from the germline segment, which might be a read error. The V call is TRBV7-2, the J call TRBJ1-1; D gene ambiguous. The length of the CDR3 is 13 residues. The V gene's germline CDR1 is SGHTA and CDR2 FQGNSA. Written as DNA, the CDR3 is TGTGCCAGCACCTTAACAGTGAACACTGAAGCTTTCTTT. Translating gives CASTLTVNTEAFF.

The sample holds many counts of this clonotype. The rearrangement joins TRBV2 to TRBJ1-5; D is perhaps TRBD1 (5 bases). The germline V gene has CDR1 SNHLY and CDR2 FYNNEI. V gave up 2 bases and J gave up 4 bases, with 9 bases separating them. CDR3 length: 14 residues. CDR3 region: CASSEQGSNQPQHF. Written as DNA, the CDR3 is TGTGCCAGCAGTGAACAGGGTAGTAATCAGCCCCAGCATTTT.

This chain joins TRBV14 and TRBJ1-1, with TRBD1 identical over 8 bases. The CDR3 loop spans 18 amino acids. V dropped 0 bases and J dropped 4; count of bases not matched to a gene: 13. Germline lookup yields CDR1 SGHDN and CDR2 FVKESK. The CDR3 reads CASSQDWVDRGLGTEAFF. For the CDR3, the DNA is TGTGCCAGCAGCCAAGATTGGGTCGACAGGGGATTGGGCACTGAAGCTTTCTTT.

Many counts were recorded for this clonotype. J is TRBJ2-7 and V is TRBV20-1; 7 positions match TRBD2. V dropped 2 bases and J dropped 3; count of bases not matched to a gene: 10. Germline V gene sequence: CDR1 DFQATT, CDR2 SNEGSKA (reference sequence). This CDR3 spans 15 amino acids. The CDR3 DNA is TGCAGTGCTAGAAGATCTAGCGGTGGAATCTACGAGCAGTACTTC. Translated: CSARRSSGGIYEQYF.

Ten or more counts support this clonotype. V is TRBV28 and J is TRBJ1-2; D is unresolved. The CDR3 loop spans 16 amino acids. The germline V gene encodes CDR1 MDHEN and CDR2 SYDVKM. Trimming removed 4 bases at V and 4 bases at J, with 19 bases between. The CDR3 loop is CASSSGPDGDVYGYTF. CDR3 DNA sequence: TGTGCCAGCAGTTCCGGGCCTGACGGAGATGTCTATGGCTACACCTTC.

The J gene is TRBJ2-7, the V gene TRBV9; no firm D call. V lost 0 bases and J lost 9, with 19 bases in between. This CDR3 is built from 15 residues. Per the germline V gene, CDR1 is SGDLS and CDR2 is YYNGEE. CDR3 sequence: CASSVAPRPELGQYF. The CDR3 DNA follows: TGTGCCAGCAGCGTAGCCCCACGACCGGAATTGGGGCAGTACTTC.

This clonotype was counted only a few times. The J gene is TRBJ2-1, the V gene TRBV7-8; possible D gene TRBD1, 6 bases. Germline V gives CDR1 SGHVS, CDR2 FQNEAQ. This CDR3 contains 16 residues. Trimming stripped 4 bases from V and 3 bases from J, with 16 bases between. The CDR3 nucleotides read TGTGCCAGCAGCTCAGGCCGGGACAACCTCTACAATGAGCAGTTCTTC. This encodes CASSSGRDNLYNEQFF.